One TCR beta chain is described in this entry. The data derive from a study of blood T cell repertoires in COVID-19. The overall study: Samples representing acute and convalescent COVID-19 were sourced from the United States, Italy and Spain. T cells, B-cell-depleted T cells, or PBMCs supplied cDNA or gDNA.

Under the authors' procedure: Estimation of nucleated cell counts relied on the amplification of reference gene primers. The data were produced by immunoSEQ multiplex PCR, yet TCRdb's version contains in-frame clones alone and is incomplete. Clone size and V and J calls were adopted from that table, with D and trimming inferred from the DNA. Counted here are 150,000 or so clones, roughly 89% occurring once; the ten biggest clones make up roughly 3.9%. It was during active infection that Seattle patients were enrolled and then longitudinally followed. This receptor was obtained from a man aged 55 to 70 with COVID-19, enrolled during active disease. The sample consisted of peripheral blood.

CDR3 bases: TGCGCCAGCAGCTTGGAAGCCAGGGCCGGGGAGCTGTTTTTT. It codes for CASSLEARAGELFF. This sequence joins TRBV5-1 and TRBJ2-2, with a tentative D call TRBD1 (5 bases). Germline V gives CDR1 SGHRS, CDR2 YFSETQ. The CDR3 has 14 amino acids. V lost 0 bases and J 6 bases, leaving 9 bases between the germline ends.